This TCR beta chain stems from a study of blood T cell repertoires in COVID-19. Study as a whole: PBMCs, B-cell-depleted T cells, or T cells were the source of the cDNA or gDNA that made up the material.

The CDR3 runs to 14 residues. V was pared by 4 bases and J by 3 bases, with 13 bases between. Germline loops: CDR1 LGHDT, CDR2 YNNKEL (reference sequence). Authors' processing steps: Quantification of nucleated cells was approximated via reference gene primer amplification. Method: immunoSEQ multiplex PCR; TCRdb's copy keeps in-frame clones and lacks some. The D gene and trimming were derived from the DNA, and the V and J assignments and clone size from that table. The sample records nearly 250,000 clones, around 80% being singletons. The chain combines TRBV3-1 (or the pseudogene TRBV3-2) with TRBJ2-7, with D perhaps TRBD2 (5 bases). Material for sequencing was peripheral blood. The origin of this receptor is a woman of 80 years or more with acute or convalescent COVID-19. In DNA, the CDR3 is TGTGCCAGCAGCCCTGGACTGATTCACTACGAGCAGTACTTC. This translates into CASSPGLIHYEQYF.